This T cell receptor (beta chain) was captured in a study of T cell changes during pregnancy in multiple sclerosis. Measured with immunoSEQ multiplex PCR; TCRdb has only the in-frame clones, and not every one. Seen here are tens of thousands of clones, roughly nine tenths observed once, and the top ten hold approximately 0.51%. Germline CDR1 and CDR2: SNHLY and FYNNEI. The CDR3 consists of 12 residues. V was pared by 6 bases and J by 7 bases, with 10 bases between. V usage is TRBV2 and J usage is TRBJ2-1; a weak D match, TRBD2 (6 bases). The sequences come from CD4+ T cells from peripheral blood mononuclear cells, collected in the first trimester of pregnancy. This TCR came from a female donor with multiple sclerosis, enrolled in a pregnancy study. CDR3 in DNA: TGTGCCAGCAGGGTGGGAGGTAATGAGCAGTTCTTC. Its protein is CASRVGGNEQFF. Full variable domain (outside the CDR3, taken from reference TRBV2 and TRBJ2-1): EPEVTQTPSHQVTQMGQEVILRCVPISNHLYFYWYRQILGQKVEFLVSFYNNEISEKSEIFDDQFSVERPDGSNFTLKIRSTKLEDSAMYFCASRVGGNEQFFGPGTRLTVL.